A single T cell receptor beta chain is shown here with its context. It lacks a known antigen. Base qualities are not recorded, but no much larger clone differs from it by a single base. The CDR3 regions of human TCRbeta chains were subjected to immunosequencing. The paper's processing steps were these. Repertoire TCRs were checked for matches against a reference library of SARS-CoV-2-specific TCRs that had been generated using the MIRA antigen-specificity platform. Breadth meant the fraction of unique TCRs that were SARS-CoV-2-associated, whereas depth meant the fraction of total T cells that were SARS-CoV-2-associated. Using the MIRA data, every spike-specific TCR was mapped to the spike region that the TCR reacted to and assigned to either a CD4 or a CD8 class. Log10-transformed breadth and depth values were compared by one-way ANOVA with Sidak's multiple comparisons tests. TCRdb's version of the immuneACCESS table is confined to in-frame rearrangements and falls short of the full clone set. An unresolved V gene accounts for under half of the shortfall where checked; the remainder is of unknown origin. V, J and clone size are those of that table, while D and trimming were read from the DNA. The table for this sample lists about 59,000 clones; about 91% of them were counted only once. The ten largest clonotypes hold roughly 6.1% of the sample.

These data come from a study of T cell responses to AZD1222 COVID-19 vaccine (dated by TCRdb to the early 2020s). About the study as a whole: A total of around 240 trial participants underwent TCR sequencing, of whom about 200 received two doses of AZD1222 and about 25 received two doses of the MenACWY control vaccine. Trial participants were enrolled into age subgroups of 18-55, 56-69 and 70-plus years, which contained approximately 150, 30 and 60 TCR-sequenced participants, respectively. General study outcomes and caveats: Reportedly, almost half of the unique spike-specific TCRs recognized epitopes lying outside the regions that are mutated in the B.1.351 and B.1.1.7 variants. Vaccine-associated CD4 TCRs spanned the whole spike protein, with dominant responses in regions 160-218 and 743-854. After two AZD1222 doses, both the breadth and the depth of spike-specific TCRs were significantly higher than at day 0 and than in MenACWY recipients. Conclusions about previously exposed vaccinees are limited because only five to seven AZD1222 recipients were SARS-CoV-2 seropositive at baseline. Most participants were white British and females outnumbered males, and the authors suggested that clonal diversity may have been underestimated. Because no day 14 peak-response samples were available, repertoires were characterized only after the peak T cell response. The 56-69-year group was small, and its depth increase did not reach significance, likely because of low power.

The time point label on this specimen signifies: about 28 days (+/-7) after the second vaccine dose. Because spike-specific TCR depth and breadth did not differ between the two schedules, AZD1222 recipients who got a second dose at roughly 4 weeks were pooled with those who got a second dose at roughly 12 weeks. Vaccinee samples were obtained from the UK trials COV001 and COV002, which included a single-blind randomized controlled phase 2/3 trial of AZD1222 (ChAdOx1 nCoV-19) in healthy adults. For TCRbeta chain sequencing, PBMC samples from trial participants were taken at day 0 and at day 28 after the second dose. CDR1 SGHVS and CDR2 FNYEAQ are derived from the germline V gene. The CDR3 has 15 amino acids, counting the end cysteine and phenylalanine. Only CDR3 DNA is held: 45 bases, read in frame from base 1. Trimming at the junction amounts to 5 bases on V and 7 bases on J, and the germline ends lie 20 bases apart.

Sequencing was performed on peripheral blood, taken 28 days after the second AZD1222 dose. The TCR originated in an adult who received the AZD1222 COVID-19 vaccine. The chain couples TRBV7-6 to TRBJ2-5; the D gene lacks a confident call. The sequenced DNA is TGTGCCAGCAGCCTTGCGGAGTCCACATTCTGGACCCAGTACTTC. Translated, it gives CASSLAESTFWTQYF.